The subject of this entry is one TCR beta chain. The antigen remains unidentified. This entry comes from a study of beta chain features in type 1 diabetes. Expressed TCRB transcripts were sequenced after all isolated RNA was converted to cDNA. Assay used: immunoSEQ multiplex PCR; TCRdb lists only in-frame clones, some missing. The sample lists a few hundred thousand clones; around 25% were seen once. Over 95% purity was reached by all sorted populations. General observations from the study: The naive, central memory and Treg TCRB repertoires showed an apparent similarity that was greater among patients than among healthy donors. TCRB CDR3s were moderately but significantly shorter in Type 1 diabetes patients in all four CD4+ subsets.

CDR1 SGDLS and CDR2 YYNGEE come from the germline V gene. This CDR3 has 15 amino acids. Losses at the gene ends were 3 bases for V and 9 bases for J; bases not matched to a gene: 12. The material sequenced was naive CD4+ T cells from blood. The clonotype was recovered from a woman in her 30s with type 1 diabetes. The chain recombines TRBV9 with TRBJ2-7; 10 nucleotides align to TRBD1. CDR3 protein: CASSARDRGIARQYF. In DNA, the CDR3 is TGTGCCAGCAGCGCCCGGGACAGGGGAATTGCGAGGCAGTACTTC.